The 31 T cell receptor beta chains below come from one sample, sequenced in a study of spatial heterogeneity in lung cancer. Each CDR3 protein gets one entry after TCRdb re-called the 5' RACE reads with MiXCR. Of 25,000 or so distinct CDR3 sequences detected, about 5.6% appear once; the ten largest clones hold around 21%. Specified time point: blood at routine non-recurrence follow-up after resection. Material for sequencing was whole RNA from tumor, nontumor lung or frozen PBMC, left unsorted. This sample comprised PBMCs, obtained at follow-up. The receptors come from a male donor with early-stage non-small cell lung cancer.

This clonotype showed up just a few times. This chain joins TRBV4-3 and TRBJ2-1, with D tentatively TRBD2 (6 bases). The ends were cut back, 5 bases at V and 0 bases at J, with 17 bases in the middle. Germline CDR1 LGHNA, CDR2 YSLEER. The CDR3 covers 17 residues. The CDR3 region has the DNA TGCGCCAGCAGCGGTTGGTGGGCTAGCGACTCCTACAATGAGCAGTTCTTC. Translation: CASSGWWASDSYNEQFF.

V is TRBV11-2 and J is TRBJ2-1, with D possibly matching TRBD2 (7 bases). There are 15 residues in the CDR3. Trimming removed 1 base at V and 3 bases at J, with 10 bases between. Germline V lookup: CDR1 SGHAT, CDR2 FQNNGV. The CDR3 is CASSLAGGFYNEQFF. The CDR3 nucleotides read TGTGCCAGCAGCTTAGCGGGGGGCTTCTACAATGAGCAGTTCTTC.

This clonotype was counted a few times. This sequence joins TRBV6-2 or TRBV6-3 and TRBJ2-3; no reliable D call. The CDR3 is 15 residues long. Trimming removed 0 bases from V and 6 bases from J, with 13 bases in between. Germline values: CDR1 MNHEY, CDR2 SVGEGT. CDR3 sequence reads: CASSYSAFSRDTQYF. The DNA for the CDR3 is TGTGCCAGCAGTTACTCCGCCTTCTCGAGGGATACGCAGTATTTT.

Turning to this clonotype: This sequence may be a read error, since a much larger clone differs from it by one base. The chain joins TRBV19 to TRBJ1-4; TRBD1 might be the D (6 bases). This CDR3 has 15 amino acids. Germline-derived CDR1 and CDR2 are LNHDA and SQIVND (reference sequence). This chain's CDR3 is CASSAYRANNKKLFF. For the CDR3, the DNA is TGTGCCAGTAGTGCCTACAGGGCGAATAATAAAAAACTGTTTTTT.

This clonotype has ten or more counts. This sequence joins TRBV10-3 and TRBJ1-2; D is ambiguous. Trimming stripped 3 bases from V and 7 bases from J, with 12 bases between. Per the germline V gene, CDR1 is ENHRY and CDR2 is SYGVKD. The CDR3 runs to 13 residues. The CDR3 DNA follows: TGTGCCATCAGTGACGGGATTGAGGTTGGCTACACCTTC. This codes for CAISDGIEVGYTF.

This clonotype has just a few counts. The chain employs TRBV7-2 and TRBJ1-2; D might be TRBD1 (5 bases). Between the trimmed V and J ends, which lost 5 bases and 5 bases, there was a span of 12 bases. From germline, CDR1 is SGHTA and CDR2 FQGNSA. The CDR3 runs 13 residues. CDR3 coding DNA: TGTGCCAGCAGCACCGTGGACAATTATGGCTACACCTTC. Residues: CASSTVDNYGYTF.

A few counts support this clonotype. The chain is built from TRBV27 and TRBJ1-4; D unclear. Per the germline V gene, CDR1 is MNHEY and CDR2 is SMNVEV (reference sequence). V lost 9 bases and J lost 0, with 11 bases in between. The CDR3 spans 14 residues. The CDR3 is CASGWAATNEKLFF. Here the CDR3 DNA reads TGTGCCAGTGGATGGGCTGCAACTAATGAAAAACTGTTTTTT.

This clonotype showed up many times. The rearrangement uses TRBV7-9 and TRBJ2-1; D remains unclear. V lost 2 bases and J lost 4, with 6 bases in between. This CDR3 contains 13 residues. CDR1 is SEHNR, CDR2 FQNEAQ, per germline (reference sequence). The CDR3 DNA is TGTGCCAGCAGCTTACTGGGGTACAATGAGCAGTTCTTC. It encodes CASSLLGYNEQFF.

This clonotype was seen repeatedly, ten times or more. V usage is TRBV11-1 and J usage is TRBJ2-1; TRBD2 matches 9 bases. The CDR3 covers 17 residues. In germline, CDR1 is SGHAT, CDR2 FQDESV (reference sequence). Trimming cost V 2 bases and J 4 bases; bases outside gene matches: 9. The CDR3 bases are TGTGCCAGCAGCTTACGTGCGGGAGGGGATTTTTACAATGAGCAGTTCTTC. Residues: CASSLRAGGDFYNEQFF.

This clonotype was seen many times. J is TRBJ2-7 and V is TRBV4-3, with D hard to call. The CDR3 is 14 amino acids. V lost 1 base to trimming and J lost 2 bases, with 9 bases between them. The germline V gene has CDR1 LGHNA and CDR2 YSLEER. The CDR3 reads CASSQGGPPYEQYF. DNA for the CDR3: TGCGCCAGCAGCCAAGGCGGACCCCCCTACGAGCAGTACTTC.

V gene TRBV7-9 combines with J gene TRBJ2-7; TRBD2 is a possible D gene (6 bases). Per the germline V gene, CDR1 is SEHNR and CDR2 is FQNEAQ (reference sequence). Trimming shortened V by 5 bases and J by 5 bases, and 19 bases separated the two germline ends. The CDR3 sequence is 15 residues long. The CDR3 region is CASSPGRRGINEQYV. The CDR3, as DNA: TGTGCCAGCAGCCCCGGCAGGCGGGGAATCAACGAGCAGTACGTC.

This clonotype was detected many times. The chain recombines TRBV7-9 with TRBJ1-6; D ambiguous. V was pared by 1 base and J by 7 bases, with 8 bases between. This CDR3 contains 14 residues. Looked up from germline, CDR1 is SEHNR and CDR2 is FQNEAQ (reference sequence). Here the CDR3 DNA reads TGTGCCAGCAGCTTAGGTGCGCAGAATTCACCCCTCCACTTT. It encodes CASSLGAQNSPLHF.

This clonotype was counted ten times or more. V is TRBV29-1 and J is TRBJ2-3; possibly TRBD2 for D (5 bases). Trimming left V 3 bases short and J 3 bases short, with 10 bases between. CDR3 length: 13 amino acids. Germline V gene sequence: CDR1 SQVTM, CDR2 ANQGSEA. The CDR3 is CSVEPAETDTQYF. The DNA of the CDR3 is TGCAGCGTTGAGCCAGCGGAGACAGATACGCAGTATTTT.

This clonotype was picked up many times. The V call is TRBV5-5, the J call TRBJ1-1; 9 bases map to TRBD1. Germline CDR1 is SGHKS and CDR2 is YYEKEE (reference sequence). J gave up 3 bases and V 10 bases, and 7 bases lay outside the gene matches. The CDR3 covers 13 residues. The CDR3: CAGQRQGDTEAFF. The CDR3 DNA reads TGTGCCGGTCAGAGACAGGGGGACACTGAAGCTTTCTTT.

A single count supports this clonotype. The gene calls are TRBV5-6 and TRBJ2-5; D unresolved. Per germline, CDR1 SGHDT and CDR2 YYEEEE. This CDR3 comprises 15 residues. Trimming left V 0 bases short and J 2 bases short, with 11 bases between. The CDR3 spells CASSLGFGAQETQYF. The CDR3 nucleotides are TGTGCCAGCAGCTTGGGATTCGGAGCTCAAGAGACCCAGTACTTC.

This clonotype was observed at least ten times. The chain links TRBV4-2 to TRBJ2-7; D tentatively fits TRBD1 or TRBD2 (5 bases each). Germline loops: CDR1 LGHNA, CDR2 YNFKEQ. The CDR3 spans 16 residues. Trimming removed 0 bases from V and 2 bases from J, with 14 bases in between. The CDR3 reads CASSQDKRDPPYEQYF. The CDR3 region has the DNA TGTGCCAGCAGCCAAGATAAGAGGGACCCTCCCTACGAGCAGTACTTC.

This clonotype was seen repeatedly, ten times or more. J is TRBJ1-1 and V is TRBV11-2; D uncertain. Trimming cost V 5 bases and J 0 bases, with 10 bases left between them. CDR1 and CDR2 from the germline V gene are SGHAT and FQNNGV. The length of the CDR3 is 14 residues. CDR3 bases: TGTGCCAGCAGCACTAGAGCGGTGAACACTGAAGCTTTCTTT. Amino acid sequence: CASSTRAVNTEAFF.

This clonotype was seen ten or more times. The DNA of the CDR3 is TGTGCCAGCAGACCTACCCCGGGACAGGGTTCCTACGAGCAGTACTTC. Residues: CASRPTPGQGSYEQYF. The chain has TRBV7-8 and TRBJ2-7, with 9 bases that match TRBD1. CDR3 length: 16 residues. Germline V gene data show CDR1 as SGHVS and CDR2 as FQNEAQ. V lost 6 bases, J lost 1 base, and 10 bases stayed unmatched.

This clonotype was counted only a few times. CDR3 coding DNA: TGTGCCAGCAGCGCAACTTACAGGGGTAGCTCCTACGAGCAGTACTTC. It encodes CASSATYRGSSYEQYF. This rearrangement joins TRBV5-6 to TRBJ2-7, with 7 bases fitting TRBD1. With 4 bases clipped from V and 0 bases from J, the junction kept 10 bases outside the gene matches. The germline V gene has CDR1 SGHDT and CDR2 YYEEEE. The length of the CDR3 is 16 residues.

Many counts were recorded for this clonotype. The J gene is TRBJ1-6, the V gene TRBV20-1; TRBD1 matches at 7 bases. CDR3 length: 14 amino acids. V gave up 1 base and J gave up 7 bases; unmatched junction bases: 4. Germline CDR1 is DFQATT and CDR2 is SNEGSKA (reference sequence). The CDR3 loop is CSARGQGFNSPLHF. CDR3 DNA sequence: TGCAGTGCTAGAGGACAGGGATTCAATTCACCCCTCCACTTT.

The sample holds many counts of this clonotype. The DNA of the CDR3 is TGTGCCAGCAGCCAGGGACAGGGGTTCACTGAAGCTTTCTTT. Protein product: CASSQGQGFTEAFF. This chain joins TRBV4-2 and TRBJ1-1, with TRBD1 matching 10 bases. The germline CDR1 and CDR2 sequences are LGHNA and YNFKEQ. This CDR3 region has 14 residues. With V trimmed by 3 bases and J by 4 bases, 2 bases remained unmatched.

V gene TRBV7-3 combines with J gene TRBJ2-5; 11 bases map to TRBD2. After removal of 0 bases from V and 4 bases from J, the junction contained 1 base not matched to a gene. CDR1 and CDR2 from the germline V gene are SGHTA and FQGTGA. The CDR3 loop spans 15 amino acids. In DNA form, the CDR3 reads TGTGCCAGCAGCTTAACTAGCGGGGGGGCAGAGACCCAGTACTTC. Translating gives CASSLTSGGAETQYF.

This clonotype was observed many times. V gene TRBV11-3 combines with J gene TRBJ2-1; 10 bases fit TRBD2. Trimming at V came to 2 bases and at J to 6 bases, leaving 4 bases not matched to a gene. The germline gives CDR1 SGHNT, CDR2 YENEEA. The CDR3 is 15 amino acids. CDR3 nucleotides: TGTGCCAGCAGCTTACTAGCGGGAGTCGGCAATGAGCAGTTCTTC. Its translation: CASSLLAGVGNEQFF.

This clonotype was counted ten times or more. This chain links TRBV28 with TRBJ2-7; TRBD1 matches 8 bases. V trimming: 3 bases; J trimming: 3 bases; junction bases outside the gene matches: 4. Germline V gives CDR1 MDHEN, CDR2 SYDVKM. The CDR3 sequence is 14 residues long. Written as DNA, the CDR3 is TGTGCCAGCAGTTTGACAGGGGAAAACTACGAGCAGTACGTC. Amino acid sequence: CASSLTGENYEQYV.

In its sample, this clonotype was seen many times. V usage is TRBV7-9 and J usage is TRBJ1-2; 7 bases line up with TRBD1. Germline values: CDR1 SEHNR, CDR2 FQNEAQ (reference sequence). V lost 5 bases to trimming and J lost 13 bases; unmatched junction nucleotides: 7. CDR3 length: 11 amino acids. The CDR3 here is CASSATGSCTF. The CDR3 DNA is TGTGCCAGCAGCGCGACAGGGAGTTGCACCTTC.

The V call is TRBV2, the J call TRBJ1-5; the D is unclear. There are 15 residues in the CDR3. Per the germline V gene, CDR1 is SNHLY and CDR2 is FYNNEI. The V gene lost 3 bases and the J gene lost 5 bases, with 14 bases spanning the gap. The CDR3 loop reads CASSDLQEGDQPQHF. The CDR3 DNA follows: TGTGCCAGCAGTGACCTCCAGGAGGGAGATCAGCCCCAGCATTTT.

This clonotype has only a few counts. The CDR3 here is CASSLLVAMRETQYF. CDR3 in DNA: TGTGCCAGCAGCTTACTCGTGGCTATGCGAGAGACCCAGTACTTC. This chain uses TRBV7-2 with TRBJ2-5; the D is unclear. CDR3 length: 15 amino acids. Germline V gene data show CDR1 as SGHTA and CDR2 as FQGNSA. V was cut by 2 bases and J by 4 bases, with 14 bases left in between.

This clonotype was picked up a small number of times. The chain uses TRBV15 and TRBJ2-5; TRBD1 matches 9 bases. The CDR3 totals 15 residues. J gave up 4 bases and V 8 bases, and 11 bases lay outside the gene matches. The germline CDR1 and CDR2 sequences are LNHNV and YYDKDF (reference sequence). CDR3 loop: CATGEQGAPRETQYF. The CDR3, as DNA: TGTGCCACCGGGGAACAGGGGGCGCCCCGAGAGACCCAGTACTTC.

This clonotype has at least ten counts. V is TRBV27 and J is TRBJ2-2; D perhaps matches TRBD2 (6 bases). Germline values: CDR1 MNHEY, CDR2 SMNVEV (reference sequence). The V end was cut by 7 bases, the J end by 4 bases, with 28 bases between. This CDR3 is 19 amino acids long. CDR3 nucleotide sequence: TGTGCCAGCAAATCGTATCGCGGGACTTACGCGGGGTTCACCGGGGAGCTGTTTTTT. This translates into CASKSYRGTYAGFTGELFF.

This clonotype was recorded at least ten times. The CDR3: CASSQEKTQYF. The CDR3 nucleotides are TGTGCCAGCAGCCAAGAGAAGACCCAGTACTTC. The chain couples TRBV3-1 to TRBJ2-5; the D is unclear. Trimming shortened V by 0 bases and J by 6 bases, and 2 bases separated the two germline ends. The germline V gene encodes CDR1 LGHDT and CDR2 YNNKEL (reference sequence). This CDR3 region has 11 residues.

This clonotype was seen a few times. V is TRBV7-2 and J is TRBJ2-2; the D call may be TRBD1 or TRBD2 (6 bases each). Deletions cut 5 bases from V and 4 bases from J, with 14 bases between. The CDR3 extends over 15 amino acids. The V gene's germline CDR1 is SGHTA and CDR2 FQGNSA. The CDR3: CASSRGGGRTGELFF. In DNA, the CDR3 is TGTGCCAGCAGCCGAGGTGGGGGGCGCACCGGGGAGCTGTTTTTT. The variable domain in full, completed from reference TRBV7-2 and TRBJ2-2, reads GAGVSQSPSNKVTEKGKDVELRCDPISGHTALYWYRQSLGQGLEFLIYFQGNSAPDKSGLPSDRFSAERTGGSVSTLTIQRTQQEDSAVYLCASSRGGGRTGELFFGEGSRLTVL.